The 15 T cell receptor beta chains in this list originate from one sample, sequenced in a study of cytomegalovirus exposure and HLA in healthy donors. Clones were sequenced by immunoSEQ multiplex PCR, and TCRdb holds only the in-frame ones, with some missing. This table has some 120,000 clones, about 84% appearing once. The sample comprised PBMCs. These receptors originate from a woman under 40 in good health and CMV-seronegative.

V and J are TRBV19 and TRBJ1-1, with 11 bases matching TRBD1. The length of the CDR3 is 17 residues. Germline CDR1 is LNHDA and CDR2 is SQIVND (reference sequence). Germline trimming cut 2 bases from V and 3 bases from J; bases unmatched to any gene: 8. The CDR3 region is CASSIRTGGRDDTEAFF. The CDR3 region has the DNA TGTGCCAGTAGTATACGGACAGGGGGCCGGGACGACACTGAAGCTTTCTTT.

V gene TRBV6-5 combines with J gene TRBJ1-5, with D perhaps TRBD1 (6 bases). The CDR3 is 15 amino acids. Trimming removed 0 bases from V and 4 bases from J, with 10 bases in between. Germline CDR1 MNHEY, CDR2 SVGAGI. CDR3 amino acids: CASSYSGTRNQPQHF. CDR3 DNA sequence: TGTGCCAGCAGTTACTCCGGGACACGTAATCAGCCCCAGCATTTT.

For the CDR3, the DNA is TGCGCCAGCAGCCTGGGGACAGGGAATGGAAACACCATATATTTT. Translating it yields CASSLGTGNGNTIYF. The chain has TRBV4-1 and TRBJ1-3, with TRBD1 identical over 9 bases. The CDR3 runs to 15 residues. CDR1 is MGHRA, CDR2 YSYEKL, per germline. V trimming: 4 bases; J trimming: 3 bases; junction bases outside the gene matches: 4.

The chain is built from TRBV6-5 and TRBJ1-1; 9 nucleotides agree with TRBD1. J gave up 3 bases and V 2 bases, and 4 bases lay outside the gene matches. The CDR3 sequence is 15 residues long. Germline V lookup: CDR1 MNHEY, CDR2 SVGAGI. The CDR3 DNA reads as TGTGCCAGCAGTTACACAGGGGGCATATACACTGAAGCTTTCTTT. Translated, it gives CASSYTGGIYTEAFF.

V and J are TRBV7-9 and TRBJ2-7, with 8 bases aligning to TRBD1. The germline gives CDR1 SEHNR, CDR2 FQNEAQ (reference sequence). This CDR3 has 14 amino acids. The V gene end was trimmed by 4 bases and the J gene end by 2 bases; junction bases not matched to a gene: 4. CDR3 DNA sequence: TGTGCCAGCAGCTCAACGACAGGGGCCTACGAGCAGTACTTC. Residues: CASSSTTGAYEQYF.

The gene calls are TRBV10-3 and TRBJ2-7, with D perhaps matching TRBD1 (5 bases). The germline gives CDR1 ENHRY, CDR2 SYGVKD. This CDR3 is built from 17 residues. V lost 0 bases and J lost 1, with 16 bases in between. CDR3 loop: CAISESIRGVSSYEQYF. Here the CDR3 DNA reads TGTGCCATCAGTGAGTCGATTAGGGGCGTCTCGTCCTACGAGCAGTACTTC.

V is TRBV7-2 and J is TRBJ1-5; D not certain. The CDR3 is made up of 13 amino acids. V was pared by 3 bases and J by 4 bases, with 7 bases between. In germline, CDR1 is SGHTA, CDR2 FQGNSA. The CDR3 sequence: CASSLGANQPQHF. The CDR3 region has the DNA TGTGCCAGCAGCTTGGGAGCTAATCAGCCCCAGCATTTT.

DNA of the CDR3: TGTGCCAGCAGCGTAGCGGGTTACTCCTACGAGCAGTACTTC. It codes for CASSVAGYSYEQYF. The chain employs TRBV9 and TRBJ2-7; D ambiguous. Germline V lookup: CDR1 SGDLS, CDR2 YYNGEE. V lost 0 bases to trimming and J lost 0 bases, with 7 bases between them. The CDR3 extends over 14 amino acids.

The V and J genes are TRBV30 and TRBJ1-4, with D tentatively TRBD1 (6 bases). CDR1 and CDR2 from the germline V gene are GTSNPN and SVGIG (reference sequence). The CDR3 extends over 12 amino acids. Trimming cost V 5 bases and J 6 bases, with 10 bases left between them. The CDR3 coding sequence is TGTGCCTGGGCGGACAGCGATGAAAAACTGTTTTTT. It translates to CAWADSDEKLFF.

The rearrangement uses TRBV21-1 and TRBJ2-7; the D call in the table, TRBD2, was not verified against the DNA. TRBV21-1 is classified as a pseudogene. The CDR3 runs to 13 residues. The CDR3 nucleotides read TGTGCCAGCAGCAAAGGACTAGCCTACGAGCAGTACTTC. Its translation is CASSKGLAYEQYF.

A single count supports this clone. CDR3 in DNA: TGTGCCAGCAGCTTAGGGGGGACAGGGGGTCTCTACGAGCAGTACTTC. This translates into CASSLGGTGGLYEQYF. This chain uses TRBV7-8 with TRBJ2-7; the match to TRBD1 covers 11 bases. Germline V gene sequence: CDR1 SGHVS, CDR2 FQNEAQ. The CDR3 consists of 16 residues. V shed 1 base, J shed 3 bases, and the junction held 5 bases outside the gene matches.

The V call is TRBV11-3, the J call TRBJ2-2; possibly TRBD2 for D (6 bases). The germline gives CDR1 SGHNT, CDR2 YENEEA. CDR3 length: 17 amino acids. V was clipped by 3 bases and J by 6 bases, with 20 bases between them. CDR3 loop: CASSFDSGGGLAGELFF. In DNA form, the CDR3 reads TGTGCCAGCAGCTTTGACTCTGGTGGAGGGTTGGCCGGGGAGCTGTTTTTT.

The V gene is TRBV9, the J gene TRBJ2-3; 10 positions match TRBD2. The CDR3 extends over 16 amino acids. The trim removed 0 bases at V and 2 bases at J, leaving 3 bases unmatched. Germline values: CDR1 SGDLS, CDR2 YYNGEE. The CDR3 DNA is TGTGCCAGCAGCGTAGGAGCGGGGGGGCCCACAGATACGCAGTATTTT. The encoded protein is CASSVGAGGPTDTQYF.

The gene calls are TRBV10-2 and TRBJ1-2; the match to TRBD1 covers 8 bases. V was pared by 6 bases and J by 4 bases, with 10 bases of the junction left unmatched. The V gene's germline CDR1 is WSHSY and CDR2 SAAADI. This CDR3 spans 15 amino acids. CDR3 amino acids: CASSETGDPLYGYTF. CDR3 coding DNA: TGCGCCAGCAGCGAGACAGGGGACCCCCTCTATGGCTACACCTTC.

This chain uses TRBV27 with TRBJ2-1; D possibly corresponds to TRBD1 (6 bases). Trimming cost V 5 bases and J 0 bases, with 14 bases left between them. The CDR3 covers 16 residues. Per germline, CDR1 MNHEY and CDR2 SMNVEV (reference sequence). CDR3 sequence (DNA): TGTGCCAGCAGTCCCCCAGGGGCCCTCTCCTACAATGAGCAGTTCTTC. Translated: CASSPPGALSYNEQFF.